Included here is one T cell receptor beta chain sequence, with context. Original handling: Reference gene primer amplification yielded estimated nucleated cell counts. Profiling relied on immunoSEQ multiplex PCR, and the TCRdb table lists in-frame clones only, not all of them. D and trimming were read from the DNA, whereas the V and J calls and clone size are those reported in that table. This table has 75,000 to 100,000 clones, approximately 87% appearing once. CDR3 length: 17 residues. The V gene end was trimmed by 4 bases and the J gene end by 0 bases; junction bases not matched to a gene: 9. Germline CDR1 MGHRA, CDR2 YSYEKL. The data derive from a study of blood T cell repertoires in COVID-19. Background on the study: From the United States, Italy and Spain came samples of acute and convalescent COVID-19. PBMCs, B-cell-depleted T cells, or T cells provided the cDNA or gDNA that made up the material.

The chain couples TRBV4-1 to TRBJ2-3, with TRBD2 matching over 8 bases. The sequence derives from a human donor in a cohort sampled during active COVID-19. The sample taken for sequencing was peripheral blood. CDR3 sequence: CASSRPGSGTSTDTQYF. CDR3 bases: TGCGCCAGCAGCCGGCCTGGTAGCGGGACCAGCACAGATACGCAGTATTTT.